The 6 T cell receptor beta chains below were found in one sample sequenced in a study of human T cells and chemical hapten exposure. The time point: patch test 2, 6 weeks after DPC sensitization. Sample treatment: therapeutic diphenylcyclopropenone sensitization with weekly scalp DPC. MiXCR was run by TCRdb on the RACE reads, yielding one entry per CDR3 protein. The profile shows tens of thousands of distinct CDR3 sequences, 6.5% to 10% of them singletons. The specimen comprised whole blood, sampled in connection with sensitization to the hapten diphenylcyclopropenone (DPC). The receptors derive from a woman between 50 and 59 years old with alopecia areata. Some clones in this sample may be carry-over from other donors' samples.

Ten or more counts support this clonotype. V usage is TRBV29-1 and J usage is TRBJ1-2, with 10 bases aligning to TRBD1. This CDR3 region has 12 residues. V gave up 7 bases and J gave up 4 bases; unmatched junction bases: 3. CDR1 is SQVTM and CDR2 is ANQGSEA in the germline V gene. The CDR3 protein is CSGRQGAYGYTF. CDR3 DNA: TGCAGCGGTCGACAGGGGGCCTATGGCTACACCTTC.

This clonotype was seen ten or more times. The chain uses TRBV20-1 and TRBJ2-1, with a tentative D call TRBD2 (6 bases). This CDR3 spans 15 amino acids. The germline V gene has CDR1 DFQATT and CDR2 SNEGSKA (reference sequence). V was trimmed by 6 bases and J by 8 bases, leaving 23 bases between them. CDR3 protein: CSAHSRDSTQHEQFF. CDR3 nucleotide sequence: TGCAGTGCGCATTCCCGGGACTCCACCCAACATGAGCAGTTCTTC.

This clonotype was seen only a few times. V is TRBV4-3 and J is TRBJ2-3; 9 bases line up with TRBD2. The germline V gene has CDR1 LGHNA and CDR2 YSLEER. The length of the CDR3 is 16 residues. V shed 1 base and J 2 bases; nucleotides not matched to a gene: 4. CDR3 sequence: CASSQGLADYTDTQYF. CDR3 sequence (DNA): TGCGCCAGCAGCCAAGGACTAGCGGACTACACAGATACGCAGTATTTT.

This clonotype was detected many times. The chain employs TRBV18 and TRBJ1-4; 7 nucleotides align to TRBD1. V trimming: 4 bases; J trimming: 7 bases; junction bases outside the gene matches: 6. The CDR3 sequence is 14 residues long. Per the germline V gene, CDR1 is KGHSH and CDR2 is LQKENI. This CDR3 reads CASSHRGDGEKLFF. The CDR3 region has the DNA TGTGCCAGCTCACACAGGGGAGACGGTGAAAAACTGTTTTTT.

A note on this clonotype: A read error may account for a junction end that differs from germline. The chain joins TRBV11-2 to TRBJ2-4; 8 bases align to TRBD1. The germline gives CDR1 SGHAT, CDR2 FQNNGV. This CDR3 is built from 13 residues. The CDR3 sequence is CASSFETGTGGNF. CDR3 DNA sequence: TGTGCCAGCAGCTTCGAAACCGGGACAGGAGGGAACTTC.

In this sample, this clonotype turned up many times. The chain joins TRBV7-8 to TRBJ2-5, with D uncertain. The V end lost 1 base, the J end lost 4 bases, and 10 bases lay between the germline ends. Per the germline V gene, CDR1 is SGHVS and CDR2 is FQNEAQ. The CDR3 runs 14 residues. DNA of the CDR3: TGTGCCAGCAGCTTAGAAGCTGGGCGAGAGACCCAGTACTTC. It specifies CASSLEAGRETQYF. The variable domain in full, completed from reference TRBV7-8 and TRBJ2-5, reads GAGVSQSPRYKVAKRGQDVALRCDPISGHVSLFWYQQALGQGPEFLTYFQNEAQLDKSGLPSDRFFAERPEGSVSTLKIQRTQQEDSAVYLCASSLEAGRETQYFGPGTRLLVL.